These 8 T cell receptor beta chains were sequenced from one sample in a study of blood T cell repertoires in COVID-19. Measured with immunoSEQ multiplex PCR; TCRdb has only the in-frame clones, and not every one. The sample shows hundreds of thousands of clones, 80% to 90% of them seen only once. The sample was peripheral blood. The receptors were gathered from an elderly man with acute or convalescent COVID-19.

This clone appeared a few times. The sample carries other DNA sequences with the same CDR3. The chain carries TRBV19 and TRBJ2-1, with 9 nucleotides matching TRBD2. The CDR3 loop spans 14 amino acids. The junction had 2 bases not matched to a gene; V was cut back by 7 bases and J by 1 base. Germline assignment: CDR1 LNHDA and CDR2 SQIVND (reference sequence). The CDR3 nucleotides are TGTGCCAGTACTACTAGCGGGTCCTACAATGAGCAGTTCTTC. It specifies CASTTSGSYNEQFF.

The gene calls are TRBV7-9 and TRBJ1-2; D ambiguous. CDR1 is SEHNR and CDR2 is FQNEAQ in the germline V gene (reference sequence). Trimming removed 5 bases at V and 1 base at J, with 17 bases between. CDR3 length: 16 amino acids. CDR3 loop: CASSPGGSDINYGYTF. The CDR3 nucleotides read TGTGCCAGCAGCCCAGGAGGGTCAGATATTAACTATGGCTACACCTTC.

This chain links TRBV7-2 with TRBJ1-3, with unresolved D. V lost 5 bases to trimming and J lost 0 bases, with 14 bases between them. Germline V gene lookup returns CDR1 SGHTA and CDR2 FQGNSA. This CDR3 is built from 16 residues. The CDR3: CASSPEVSYSGNTIYF. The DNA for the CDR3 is TGTGCCAGCAGCCCAGAGGTGTCCTACTCTGGAAACACCATATATTTT.

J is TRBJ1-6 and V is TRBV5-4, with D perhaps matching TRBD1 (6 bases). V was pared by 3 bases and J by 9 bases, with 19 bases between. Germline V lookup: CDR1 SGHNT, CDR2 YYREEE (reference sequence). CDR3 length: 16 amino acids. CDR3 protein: CASSSGGARVGSPLHF. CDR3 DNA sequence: TGTGCCAGCAGCTCGGGGGGGGCTCGGGTTGGTTCACCCCTCCACTTT.

In DNA form, the CDR3 reads TGTGCCAGCAGCCCCCGGACTAGCGGGAATTTTGAGCAGTTCTTC. Amino acid sequence: CASSPRTSGNFEQFF. This rearrangement joins TRBV7-9 to TRBJ2-1, with 12 bases identical to TRBD2. The CDR3 spans 15 residues. In germline, CDR1 is SEHNR, CDR2 FQNEAQ (reference sequence). The trim removed 5 bases at V and 9 bases at J, leaving 8 bases unmatched.

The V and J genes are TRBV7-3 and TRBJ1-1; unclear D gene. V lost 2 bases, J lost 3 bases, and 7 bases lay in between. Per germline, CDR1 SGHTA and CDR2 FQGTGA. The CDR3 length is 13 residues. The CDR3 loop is CASSLDSDTEAFF. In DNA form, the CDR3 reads TGTGCCAGCAGCTTAGACTCGGACACTGAAGCTTTCTTT.

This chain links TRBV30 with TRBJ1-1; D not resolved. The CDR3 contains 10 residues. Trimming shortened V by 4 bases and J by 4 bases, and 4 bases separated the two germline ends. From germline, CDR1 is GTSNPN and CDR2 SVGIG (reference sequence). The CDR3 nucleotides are TGTGCCTGGATCGTCACTGAAGCTTTCTTT. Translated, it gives CAWIVTEAFF.

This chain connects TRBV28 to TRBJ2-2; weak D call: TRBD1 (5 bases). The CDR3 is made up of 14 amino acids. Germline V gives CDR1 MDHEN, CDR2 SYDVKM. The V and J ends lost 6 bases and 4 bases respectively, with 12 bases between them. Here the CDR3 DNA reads TGTGCCAGCAGCATATATAGGGGCACCGGGGAGCTGTTTTTT. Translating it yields CASSIYRGTGELFF.